The 10 T cell receptor beta chains in this list originate from one sample, sequenced in a study of blood T cell repertoires in COVID-19. TCRdb keeps only in-frame clones here, not all; method: immunoSEQ multiplex PCR. This sample yields roughly 200,000 clones, of which around nine tenths are seen a single time; approximately 7.2% belongs to the top ten. Sample: PBMCs or T cells enriched from blood (not recorded which). The receptor set was obtained from a man aged 25-45 years in a cohort exposed to, infected with or recovered from COVID-19 (not recorded which).

The gene calls are TRBV6-5 and TRBJ2-5; tentatively, D is TRBD2 (6 bases). This CDR3 region has 16 residues. The V and J ends lost 2 bases and 1 base respectively, with 14 bases between them. The germline gives CDR1 MNHEY, CDR2 SVGAGI. The CDR3 region is CASSYGGELGQETQYF. CDR3 in DNA: TGTGCCAGCAGTTACGGAGGGGAATTGGGCCAAGAGACCCAGTACTTC.

This chain connects TRBV4-3 to TRBJ2-7; 9 bases match TRBD2. Germline values: CDR1 LGHNA, CDR2 YSLEER. J gave up 2 bases and V 0 bases, and 8 bases lay outside the gene matches. This CDR3 spans 17 amino acids. The CDR3 DNA reads TGCGCCAGCAGCCAAGATTGGAAGGGCGGGAGGGCCTACGAGCAGTACTTC. Translating it yields CASSQDWKGGRAYEQYF.

This chain uses TRBV27 with TRBJ1-5; possibly TRBD1 for D (5 bases). V was pared by 5 bases and J by 0 bases, with 11 bases between. Germline V CDR1 and CDR2: MNHEY, SMNVEV (reference sequence). This CDR3 is 15 amino acids long. The CDR3 reads CASSPGTNSNQPQHF. CDR3 nucleotide sequence: TGTGCCAGCAGTCCAGGGACTAATAGCAATCAGCCCCAGCATTTT.

The chain links TRBV28 to TRBJ2-3, with D perhaps matching TRBD1 (6 bases). The germline CDR1 and CDR2 sequences are MDHEN and SYDVKM. This CDR3 region has 14 residues. The V end was cut by 3 bases, the J end by 5 bases, with 12 bases between. In DNA form, the CDR3 reads TGTGCCAGCAGTTTGACAGGATCTGAAGATACGCAGTATTTT. Protein sequence: CASSLTGSEDTQYF.

The chain links TRBV5-6 to TRBJ1-2; 7 bases align to TRBD1. This CDR3 spans 15 amino acids. The V gene end was trimmed by 8 bases and the J gene end by 7 bases; junction bases not matched to a gene: 17. CDR1 SGHDT and CDR2 YYEEEE come from the germline V gene. CDR3 bases: TGTGCCAGTAGGAACAGGGGTAGGAGGGGTGGTGGCTACACCTTC. Protein sequence: CASRNRGRRGGGYTF.

This clone appeared a single time. The chain has TRBV24-1 and TRBJ2-5, with D possibly TRBD2 on 5 matching bases. This CDR3 is 13 amino acids long. CDR1 is KGHDR, CDR2 SFDVKD, per germline. V dropped 10 bases and J dropped 5 bases, with 16 bases sitting between them. In DNA, the CDR3 is TGTGCCACAAGAGGACTCTCGGCGGAGACCCAGTACTTC. Translated: CATRGLSAETQYF.

About this clone itself: A read error may explain this, as a much larger clone is one base away. This sequence joins TRBV6-5 and TRBJ1-2; 9 bases are a match to TRBD1. This CDR3 contains 12 residues. Germline assignment: CDR1 MNHEY and CDR2 SVGAGI. V was clipped by 6 bases and J by 8 bases; unmatched bases: 4. This CDR3 is CASSFTGGGYTF. DNA of the CDR3: TGTGCCAGCAGCTTTACAGGGGGCGGCTACACCTTC.

Worth noting for this clone: The junction shows a germline mismatch at one end, possibly a read error. The chain is built from TRBV7-9 and TRBJ2-7; TRBD2 agrees at 14 bases. The CDR3 has 14 residues. Germline values: CDR1 SEHNR, CDR2 FQNEAQ (reference sequence). As DNA, the CDR3 is TGTGCCAGCAGCCCCCACGGGACTAGCGGGAGTCGAGTCTTC. Encoded protein: CASSPHGTSGSRVF.

The V call is TRBV2, the J call TRBJ2-7; 15 nucleotides line up with TRBD2. Trimming took 4 bases from V and 5 from J; bases not matched to a gene: 6. Germline-derived CDR1 and CDR2 are SNHLY and FYNNEI. This CDR3 is built from 16 residues. In DNA, the CDR3 is TGTGCCAGCAGTGCCGGGACTAGCGGGAGGAGGAACGAGCAGTACTTC. This encodes CASSAGTSGRRNEQYF.

The chain carries TRBV5-1 and TRBJ2-1; TRBD2 matches 9 bases. CDR3 length equals 15 residues. Germline-derived CDR1 and CDR2 are SGHRS and YFSETQ. The V segment lost 2 bases and the J segment 0 bases; nucleotides outside the gene matches: 0. CDR3 sequence (DNA): TGCGCCAGCAGCTTTAGCGGGGGCTCCTACAATGAGCAGTTCTTC. Translation gives CASSFSGGSYNEQFF.